Listed below are T cell receptor beta chains from one sample, sequenced in a study of blood T cell repertoires in COVID-19. Sequencing was performed with immunoSEQ multiplex PCR; in TCRdb, only in-frame clones are kept and a portion is missing. The sample carries more than 200,000 clones, roughly nine tenths recorded once. The sequencing input was peripheral blood. The receptors were gathered from a man between 65 and 79 years old with acute or convalescent COVID-19. Both conserved end residues are part of each CDR3. A D gene is named only where the DNA matches it firmly.

V: TRBV5-4
D: NA
J: TRBJ2-7
CDR3: CASSLVGSYEQYF

V: TRBV15
D: TRBD1
J: TRBJ2-2
CDR3: CATSRGQGAIGELFF

V: TRBV24-1
D: TRBD2
J: TRBJ2-1
CDR3: CATSDSAGGFFYNEQFF

V: TRBV18
D: NA
J: TRBJ1-1
CDR3: CASSPLLGGTEAFF

V: TRBV9
D: NA
J: TRBJ1-4
CDR3: CASSVGKGPGEKLFF

V: TRBV7-9
D: NA
J: TRBJ1-6
CDR3: CASSFPNSPLHF

V: TRBV5-6
D: TRBD1
J: TRBJ2-1
CDR3: CASSWGTGPYNEQFF

V: TRBV2
D: NA
J: TRBJ2-5
CDR3: CASSEVGLGGMETQYF

V: TRBV5-4
D: TRBD2
J: TRBJ2-5
CDR3: CASSVRTSGYQETQYF

V: TRBV3-1/TRBV3-2
D: NA
J: TRBJ1-1
CDR3: CASNLQVGVAGTEAFF

V: TRBV7-2
D: NA
J: TRBJ2-1
CDR3: CASSRLAGTYNEQFF

V: TRBV19
D: TRBD1
J: TRBJ2-7
CDR3: CASSASDRPDYEQYF

V: TRBV5-1
D: TRBD1
J: TRBJ1-5
CDR3: CASSLAGDRGQPQHF

V: TRBV4-2
D: NA
J: TRBJ2-1
CDR3: CASSQEPDWYNEQFF

V: TRBV6-5
D: TRBD1
J: TRBJ2-7
CDR3: CASSIGTGSPHEQYF

V: TRBV4-3
D: TRBD2
J: TRBJ2-1
CDR3: CASSHPSGVKAGKYEQFF

V: TRBV9
D: NA
J: TRBJ2-6
CDR3: CASSVSIASGANVLTF

V: TRBV27
D: TRBD2
J: TRBJ2-7
CDR3: CASSPRTSGTYEQYF

V: TRBV9
D: NA
J: TRBJ1-2
CDR3: CASSRGGLDYGYTF

V: TRBV3-1/TRBV3-2
D: TRBD2
J: TRBJ2-5
CDR3: CASSQGTSHTQETQYF

V: TRBV9
D: NA
J: TRBJ2-2
CDR3: CASSGIRGHGELFF

V: TRBV19
D: NA
J: TRBJ2-5
CDR3: CASSYDWKETQYF

V: TRBV7-9
D: NA
J: TRBJ2-2
CDR3: CASSLAPPGTGELFF

V: TRBV6-1
D: NA
J: TRBJ2-1
CDR3: CASSDGGYNEQFF

V: TRBV29-1
D: NA
J: TRBJ2-2
CDR3: CSVKRGSNTGELFF

V: TRBV19
D: NA
J: TRBJ1-3
CDR3: CASTPTATGNTIYF

V: TRBV7-9
D: NA
J: TRBJ2-6
CDR3: CASSSVWGGGSGANVLTF

V: TRBV7-2
D: NA
J: TRBJ1-4
CDR3: CASSPRGGGGESSEKLFF

V: TRBV6-2/TRBV6-3
D: NA
J: TRBJ2-5
CDR3: CASSWGVQETQYF

V: TRBV7-2
D: NA
J: TRBJ2-1
CDR3: CASSLVPSQGGREQFF

V: TRBV7-3
D: NA
J: TRBJ1-5
CDR3: CASSLVQASNQPQHF

V: TRBV6-5
D: NA
J: TRBJ1-2
CDR3: CASRTDSNYGYTF

V: TRBV3-1/TRBV3-2
D: TRBD1
J: TRBJ2-7
CDR3: CASSLRDRAYEQYF

V: TRBV5-1
D: TRBD1
J: TRBJ2-1
CDR3: CASSVGQGSYNEQFF

V: TRBV2
D: NA
J: TRBJ1-2
CDR3: CASTKRAGDGYGYTF

V: TRBV3-1/TRBV3-2
D: TRBD1
J: TRBJ1-1
CDR3: CASSQGGTGAFF

V: TRBV6-2/TRBV6-3
D: NA
J: TRBJ2-7
CDR3: CASSSGAGDYEQYF

V: TRBV12-3/TRBV12-4
D: NA
J: TRBJ2-2
CDR3: CASSLINTGELFF

V: TRBV2
D: NA
J: TRBJ2-3
CDR3: CASTRGTDTQYF

V: TRBV6-5
D: NA
J: TRBJ2-3
CDR3: CASGGGRGFTDTQYF

V: TRBV29-1
D: NA
J: TRBJ1-3
CDR3: CSVTVGANSGNTIYF

V: TRBV3-1/TRBV3-2
D: TRBD2
J: TRBJ2-5
CDR3: CASNLAGGETQYF

V: TRBV10-3
D: NA
J: TRBJ2-1
CDR3: CAISDYSSYNEQFF

V: TRBV7-2
D: TRBD2
J: TRBJ2-3
CDR3: CASSLFAGGADTQYF

V: TRBV27
D: NA
J: TRBJ1-5
CDR3: CASSSLGFGNQPQHF